A selection of T cell receptor beta chains follows, all from one sample in a study of T cells in localized non-small cell lung cancer. Repertoires were generated with immunoSEQ multiplex PCR, while TCRdb's copy carries only in-frame clones and drops some. The sample gives approximately 31,000 clones, around four fifths of which show up once; approximately 35% is in the top ten. The source material was peripheral blood, sampled before any cancer treatment. The receptors here all came from a male donor aged 60 or over with stage II squamous cell lung carcinoma. CDR3s include the opening cysteine and the closing phenylalanine or tryptophan. D genes are given only for firm matches. Expanded clones are given a class, and other clones once, few, many or no size at all.

d_gene	j_gene	v_gene	abundance	CDR3aa	CDR3nt
NA	TRBJ2-7	TRBV29-1	NA	CSVSLAGEQYF	TGCAGCGTCTCTCTGGCGGGAGAGCAGTACTTC
TRBD1	TRBJ1-2	TRBV9	NA	CASSDPGGQGAHGYTF	TGTGCCAGCAGCGATCCCGGGGGACAGGGGGCCCATGGCTACACCTTC
TRBD1	TRBJ1-4	TRBV7-8	NA	CASSLQDRGREKLFF	TGTGCCAGCAGCTTACAGGACAGGGGGAGGGAAAAACTGTTTTTT
TRBD1	TRBJ2-3	TRBV7-3	few	CASSLPDRGRTDTQYF	TGTGCCAGCAGCCTCCCCGACAGGGGGCGAACAGATACGCAGTATTTT
NA	TRBJ1-4	TRBV2	NA	CASSEEGSTNEKLFF	TGTGCCAGCAGTGAAGAGGGGTCAACTAATGAAAAACTGTTTTTT
TRBD2	TRBJ2-1	TRBV19	NA	CASSIGGTSGYNEQFF	TGTGCCAGTAGTATAGGCGGGACTAGCGGGTACAATGAGCAGTTCTTC
TRBD2	TRBJ2-1	TRBV6-1	NA	CASSESGGFRNEQFF	TGTGCCAGCAGTGAATCGGGAGGGTTCCGTAATGAGCAGTTCTTC
NA	TRBJ1-1	TRBV27	NA	CASKNWETEAFF	TGTGCCAGCAAAAATTGGGAGACTGAAGCTTTCTTT
TRBD1	TRBJ1-1	TRBV10-3	few	CAISMGQGAEAFF	TGTGCCATCAGTATGGGACAGGGAGCTGAAGCTTTCTTT
NA	TRBJ1-2	TRBV2	NA	CASLLPPRGYTF	TGTGCCAGCCTTCTACCACCCAGGGGCTACACCTTC
TRBD1	TRBJ1-6	TRBV18	NA	CASSPATGDSPLHF	TGTGCCAGCTCACCGGCGACAGGGGATTCACCCCTCCACTTT
TRBD2	TRBJ2-3	TRBV2	NA	CASTGTSGTRAQYF	TGTGCCAGTACCGGGACTAGCGGGACGAGGGCGCAGTATTTT
TRBD1	TRBJ2-1	TRBV5-1	NA	CASSLSGQSSYNEQFF	TGCGCCAGCAGCTTGTCGGGACAGAGCTCCTACAATGAGCAGTTCTTC
NA	TRBJ2-1	TRBV5-5	NA	CASSSSDSIYSYNEQFF	TGTGCCAGCAGCTCTTCGGACAGCATCTACTCCTACAATGAGCAGTTCTTC
NA	TRBJ1-1	TRBV7-8	NA	CASSLRGATEAFF	TGTGCCAGCAGCTTACGTGGGGCCACTGAAGCTTTCTTT